This TCR beta chain was sequenced during a study of T cells in Graves' hyperthyroidism and ophthalmopathy. Regarding the study as a whole: Ophthalmopathy was model-predicted a median 6.5 months pre-onset.

The trim removed 10 bases at V and 6 bases at J, leaving 11 bases unmatched. Germline assignment: CDR1 MNHNS and CDR2 SASEGT. The CDR3 runs 15 residues. Patients showing uncontrolled infection, other autoimmune disease, pregnancy or lactation were ineligible. This clonotype has a count of ten or more. Its antigen is currently unknown. RNA transcripts yielded amplified TCR beta CDR3 regions. Researchers ran a first-round RT-PCR on the TCR CDR3 using the HTBI primer set. TCRdb ran MiXCR on the multiplex PCR reads and lists one entry per CDR3 protein. The table includes about 560,000 distinct CDR3 sequences, over 15% detected once.

The TCR originated in a woman aged 18-29 years with Graves' hyperthyroidism. The V and J genes are TRBV6-1 and TRBJ2-2; 10 positions match TRBD2. The sample was blood. CDR3: CATFLSGRVAGELFF. The CDR3 DNA reads TGTGCCACTTTCCTAAGCGGGAGGGTAGCCGGGGAGCTGTTTTTT.